The sequence of this T cell receptor (beta chain) was determined in a study of blood T cell repertoires in COVID-19. Across the whole study: Researchers got acute and convalescent COVID-19 samples from the United States, Italy and Spain. In each case, the material was cDNA or gDNA derived from T cells, B-cell-depleted T cells, or PBMCs.

Germline lookup yields CDR1 WNHNN and CDR2 SYGVQD (reference sequence). The CDR3 loop spans 13 amino acids. Trimming took off 5 bases at V and 7 bases at J, with 14 bases between the two ends. Original data processing: Reference gene primer amplification in the assay estimated nucleated cell counts. Profiled with immunoSEQ multiplex PCR; TCRdb holds only in-frame clones, not every one. V and J calls and clone size follow that table, whereas D and trimming were derived from the DNA. This table holds tens of thousands of clones, 85% found once. The sequenced sample consisted of peripheral blood. The receptor was derived from a man of 80 years or more with acute or convalescent COVID-19. The chain combines TRBV10-1 with TRBJ1-2; D is possibly TRBD1 (5 bases). Here the CDR3 DNA reads TGCGCCAGCAGTCTTACCCGAGACAGTGGCTACACCTTC. Its protein product is CASSLTRDSGYTF.